The clone carrying this TCR beta chain has only one observation. Its antigen is still unknown. Profiled with immunoSEQ multiplex PCR; TCRdb holds only in-frame clones, not every one. Of tens of thousands of clones listed, 86% are singletons. This entry belongs to a study of OX40 agonist ivuxolimab in advanced cancers. Study findings and constraints: Normalized expansion of T-cell clones was also low for some nonresponders. Expanded clones were, on average, more numerous among CD8+ T cells than CD4+.

Per the germline V gene, CDR1 is SGHVS and CDR2 is FNYEAQ. The CDR3 is made up of 14 amino acids. V lost 1 base to trimming and J lost 0 bases, with 6 bases between them. The chain combines TRBV7-6 with TRBJ1-1; D gene unclear. This specimen was CD4+ or CD8+ T cells sorted from blood, taken in a trial of the OX40 agonist ivuxolimab. This sequence originates from an adult with an advanced solid tumor such as melanoma, head and neck, liver or kidney cancer. The CDR3 DNA reads TGTGCCAGCAGCTTAGACAGATTGAACACTGAAGCTTTCTTT. Amino acid sequence: CASSLDRLNTEAFF.